A selection of T cell receptor beta chains follows, all from one sample in a study of blood T cell repertoires in COVID-19. The table came from immunoSEQ multiplex PCR; TCRdb's copy has only in-frame clones and leaves some out. This table holds about 160,000 clones, roughly 80% found once. Sequencing was performed on PBMCs or T cells enriched from blood (not recorded which). These receptor sequences come from a middle-aged woman with acute COVID-19. The CDR3 runs from the conserved cysteine through the conserved F or W. Each record gives: clone size, D gene, J gene, V gene, CDR3 DNA, CDR3 protein. The D gene is left open where the match is weak. Some rows mark clone size as missing; the rest say once, few, many or name a class of expanded clone.

- - TRBJ2-4 TRBV12-3/TRBV12-4 TGTGCCAGCAGTTTCCTCCAAAACATTCAGTACTTC CASSFLQNIQYF
- - TRBJ2-7 TRBV12-3/TRBV12-4 TGTGCCAGCACCCGGGGAGAGTCCTACGAGCAGTACTTC CASTRGESYEQYF
- - TRBJ2-1 TRBV10-3 TGTGCCATCAGTGAGGGGATAGCGGTCAATGAGCAGTTCTTC CAISEGIAVNEQFF
- TRBD1 TRBJ1-5 TRBV5-6 TGTGCCAGCAGCTTAGGGACAGGGGGCGAGCCCCAGCATTTT CASSLGTGGEPQHF
- TRBD1 TRBJ1-2 TRBV9 TGTGCCAGCAGCTCCCAGGGGGGAGGCTATGGCTACACCTTC CASSSQGGGYGYTF
- TRBD1 TRBJ1-1 TRBV19 TGTGCCAGTAGTATTAAGGGGGCGGATCATTGGAACACTGAAGCTTTCTTT CASSIKGADHWNTEAFF
- - TRBJ1-2 TRBV27 TGTGCCAGCAGTTCCGGGAATCTGGGGGGCTACACCTTC CASSSGNLGGYTF
- - TRBJ2-3 TRBV5-1 TGCGCCAGCTCCCCTCGGGGCGGGAACACAGATACGCAGTATTTT CASSPRGGNTDTQYF
- TRBD1 TRBJ1-1 TRBV2 TGTGCCAGAACCGGGACAGGGGACACTGAAGCTTTCTTT CARTGTGDTEAFF
- TRBD2 TRBJ2-1 TRBV7-9 TGTGCCAGCAGCCCTGGTCCCTCCGCGGGAGTGTCCTACAATGAGCAGTTCTTC CASSPGPSAGVSYNEQFF
- - TRBJ1-2 TRBV2 TGTGCCAGCAGAGCGTTCAGCGTGAGGAACTATGGCTACACCTTC CASRAFSVRNYGYTF
- - TRBJ1-1 TRBV18 TGTGCCAGCTCACCACCTAGTGTGAACACTGAAGCTTTCTTT CASSPPSVNTEAFF
few TRBD2 TRBJ2-3 TRBV5-1 TGCGCCAGCAGCAACCCGGGACTAGCGGGAGTAAGCGCAGATACGCAGTATTTT CASSNPGLAGVSADTQYF
- TRBD1 TRBJ1-3 TRBV6-1 TGTGCCAGCAGTGAACGGGACAGGACTGGAAACACCATATATTTT CASSERDRTGNTIYF
many TRBD1 TRBJ1-4 TRBV11-1 TGTGCCAGCAGCCTACGGACAGGGAAAAAGGATGAAAAACTGTTTTTT CASSLRTGKKDEKLFF
- - TRBJ1-1 TRBV12-3/TRBV12-4 TGTGCCAGCAGTTTGGGCCTCGTCACTGAAGCTTTCTTT CASSLGLVTEAFF
- TRBD1 TRBJ1-5 TRBV19 TGTGCCAGTAGTATTGACCGGGACAGGGGGCGGACCCAGCATTTT CASSIDRDRGRTQHF
- - TRBJ2-3 TRBV21-1 TGTGCCAGCAGCCCCTGGGATAGCGGGAGGACGGGCGCAGATACGCAGTATTTT CASSPWDSGRTGADTQYF
- - TRBJ1-1 TRBV5-4 TGTGCCAGCAGCTTGGCCACGGGGGGAGATCACACTGAAGCTTTCTTT CASSLATGGDHTEAFF
- TRBD2 TRBJ2-1 TRBV6-5 TGTGCCAGCAGTTCGGGACTATTAACGGGTGAGCAGTTCTTC CASSSGLLTGEQFF
- - TRBJ1-2 TRBV6-2/TRBV6-3 TGTGCCAGCAGTTCCCAGACACTCTATGGCTACACCTTC CASSSQTLYGYTF
- - TRBJ1-3 TRBV19 TGTGCCAGTAGTATAGGAAGAGTCCACTCTGGAAACACCATATATTTT CASSIGRVHSGNTIYF
- - TRBJ1-1 TRBV27 TGTGCCAGCAGCCCAGCCCCGGGGTGGGATAAAGCTTTCTTT CASSPAPGWDKAFF
- - TRBJ1-1 TRBV3-1/TRBV3-2 TGTGCCAGCAGCACCCATGGGCGGAACACTGAAGCTTTCTTT CASSTHGRNTEAFF
- TRBD1 TRBJ1-2 TRBV5-1 TGCGCCAGCAGCTTGGGGACAGGGGATCTTTATGGCTACACCTTC CASSLGTGDLYGYTF
- - TRBJ1-2 TRBV5-6 TGTGCCAGCAGCTTGGGATCAGGGATCGTCTATGGCTACACCTTC CASSLGSGIVYGYTF
- TRBD2 TRBJ2-5 TRBV27 TGTGCCAGCAGTTTCAGTACTAGCGGGCAAGAGACCCAGTACTTC CASSFSTSGQETQYF
- - TRBJ2-7 TRBV10-3 TGTGCCATCAGTGAGTCGATGCGGTACGGCGAGCAGTACTTC CAISESMRYGEQYF
- - TRBJ2-1 TRBV28 TGTGCCAGCAGTCCAGGCGTAGGAGAGCAGTTCTTC CASSPGVGEQFF
few - TRBJ1-2 TRBV7-9 TGTGCCAGCAGCTTAGGGGAAGGGGGCTATGGCTACACCTTC CASSLGEGGYGYTF
- - TRBJ2-3 TRBV5-1 TGCGCCAGCAGCTTGGATAGGGGCGGAGATACGCAGTATTTT CASSLDRGGDTQYF
- TRBD1 TRBJ1-4 TRBV7-2 TGTGCCAGCAGTTCCGGGACAGGAAATGAAAAACTGTTTTTT CASSSGTGNEKLFF
- TRBD2 TRBJ2-3 TRBV7-2 TGTGCCAGCAGCTTTCTAGCGGGAGCTAGCACAGATACGCAGTATTTT CASSFLAGASTDTQYF
- - TRBJ2-3 TRBV27 TGTGCCAGCAGTTTTGCCGTTCAGGGTACGCAGTATTTT CASSFAVQGTQYF
- TRBD1 TRBJ1-1 TRBV28 TGTGCCAGCAGTCCCGAGACAGGGATGAACACTGAAGCTTTCTTT CASSPETGMNTEAFF
- TRBD1 TRBJ1-2 TRBV2 TGTGCCAGCGGGGACAGTAACTATGGCTACACCTTC CASGDSNYGYTF
- TRBD1 TRBJ1-4 TRBV3-1/TRBV3-2 TGTGCCAGCAGCCAAGATCCGGCAGGGGGCAATGAAAAACTGTTTTTT CASSQDPAGGNEKLFF
- TRBD1 TRBJ2-3 TRBV6-4 TGTGCCAGCCACTCCGGACAGGGAGGTGGAATAGGTACGCAGTATTTT CASHSGQGGGIGTQYF
few TRBD1 TRBJ2-7 TRBV10-1 TGCGCCAGCAGTGAGTCCCCAGGGGGCGAGCAGTACTTC CASSESPGGEQYF
- TRBD2 TRBJ2-1 TRBV25-1 TGTGCCAGCAGTGGCCCCGACCGACTAGCGGGATTCTACAATGAGCAGTTCTTC CASSGPDRLAGFYNEQFF
- - TRBJ1-2 TRBV9 TGTGCCAGCAGCGTAGACGAGACTCTCGGCTACACCTTC CASSVDETLGYTF
once TRBD1 TRBJ2-1 TRBV5-1 TGCGCCAGCAGCCGTTCCTCGACAGGGAACTTCAATGAGCAGTTCTTC CASSRSSTGNFNEQFF
- - TRBJ2-3 TRBV18 TGTGCCAGTTCAATAGTTAACACAGATACGCAGTATTTT CASSIVNTDTQYF
- TRBD1 TRBJ2-7 TRBV27 TGTGCCAGCAGTCACCGGGACAGGATCGACGAGCAGTACTTC CASSHRDRIDEQYF
- - TRBJ2-3 TRBV9 TGTGCCAGCAGCGTAGACCCCCCAGACCTAGGGGGTACGCAGTATTTT CASSVDPPDLGGTQYF
- - TRBJ1-4 TRBV7-8 TGTGCCAGCAGCTTGAAACGGGGAAGTGGGTCTAATGAAAAACTGTTTTTT CASSLKRGSGSNEKLFF
- TRBD2 TRBJ2-5 TRBV24-1 TGTGCCACCGGGACTAGCGGGAGGTTCCAAGAGACCCAGTACTTC CATGTSGRFQETQYF
- - TRBJ2-2 TRBV9 TGTGCCAGCAGCCTCCCGACCGGGACACAGAACTTGAACACCGGGGAGCTGTTTTTT CASSLPTGTQNLNTGELFF